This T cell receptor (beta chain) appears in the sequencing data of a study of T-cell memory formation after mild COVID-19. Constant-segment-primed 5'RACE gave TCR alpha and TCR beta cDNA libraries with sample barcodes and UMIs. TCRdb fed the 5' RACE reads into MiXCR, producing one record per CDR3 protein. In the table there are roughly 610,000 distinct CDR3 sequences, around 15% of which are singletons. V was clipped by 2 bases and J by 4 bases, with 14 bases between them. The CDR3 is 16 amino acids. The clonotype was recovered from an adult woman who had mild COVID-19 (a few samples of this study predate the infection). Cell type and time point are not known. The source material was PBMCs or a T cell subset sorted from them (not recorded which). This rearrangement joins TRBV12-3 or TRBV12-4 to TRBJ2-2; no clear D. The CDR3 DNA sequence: TGTGCCAGCAGTTTATCCGGAAACCAATTCACCGGGGAGCTGTTTTTT. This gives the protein CASSLSGNQFTGELFF.